This entry describes one T cell receptor beta chain. This clonotype was observed a handful of times. The clone's antigen remains unknown. Per-base quality was not reported, and no clone a single base away is much larger than it. The CDR3 covers 19 residues, taking in both the cysteine and the phenylalanine. The only DNA kept is the CDR3, 57 bases in frame from the first base. V ends up 1 base short and J 1 base short, with an unmatched junction base count of 11. As encoded in the germline V gene, CDR1 is SGHDT while CDR2 is YYEEEE. The data were taken from a study of identical twins (TCRdb year 2016). In terms of the full investigation: To test whether fetal clonotypes persist, this study deep-sequenced TCR alpha and beta repertoires from monozygotic twins, from unrelated adults of various ages, and from cord blood. To rule out contamination, the twin experiments were replicated at different times with different library preparation protocols. What the research found in general, with its limitations: In monozygotic twins, out-of-frame TCR alpha sharing was systematically underestimated by recombination models, although the models agreed with sharing between unrelated individuals. Because the same donors could not be followed over many years, the conclusions depended on cross-sectional statistical analysis. Excess twin sharing in beta out-of-frame sequences was weaker because fewer shared sequences lowered the signal-to-noise ratio. Compared with coincidental sharing between unrelated individuals, out-of-frame TCR alpha sequences shared between twins showed an excess of sequences with low generation probability. Zero-insertion analyses could be partly confounded by invariant T cells such as MAIT and iNKT, though diverse VJ usage argued against such confounding for most clonotypes. Fewer insertions were carried by abundant cord blood beta clonotypes, a similar but weaker trend appeared in young adult naive repertoires, and no such trend appeared in memory repertoires.

All donors were healthy Caucasians. The twin cohort comprised three pairs of female monozygotic twins, all aged roughly 18 to 29 years. RNA for TCR libraries was isolated from peripheral blood mononuclear cells. Library preparation was by 5' RACE. Instrument on record: Illumina HiSeq 2000. A universal primer binding site was introduced by template switching, and a unique molecular identifier was present in the final cDNA, enabling accurate counting of TCR cDNA molecules. Specific primers in the conserved constant-segment region were used to synthesize first-strand cDNA for the TCR alpha and beta chains. To control for contamination, every cDNA library carried two barcodes: a SMART-Mk sample barcode plus Illumina barcodes. TruSeq adapter sequences along with Illumina sample barcodes were introduced in two successive PCR steps. Sequencing of the TCR alpha and beta cDNA libraries was done on the Illumina HiSeq platform using custom primers. On the study's bioinformatics: MiGEC processed the raw reads to extract unique molecular identifiers, while MiXCR was used to determine the CDR3 positions. Recombination models were inferred per individual with the repgenHMM and IGoR tools using an EM algorithm. Shared clonotype analysis was performed with the tcR package in R, normalizing sharing by the product of cloneset sizes. To study raw recombination free of thymic and clonal selection effects, out-of-frame nonproductive sequences were analyzed. The raw public data were reprocessed by TCRdb itself: fastp quality trimming at Q25, MiXCR clonotype calling, in-frame beta chains only. All rows with the same CDR3 protein become a single entry with the most common DNA and genes. The V and J calls and clone size come from TCRdb's table, not from the authors' own analysis. The sample table records under 1 million distinct CDR3 sequences; about 12% of these occur just once. The ten largest clones capture around 1.6% of the sample.

The same specimen was also included in a second study, on yellow fever vaccine responses in identical twins. That second publication adds: According to the authors, the vaccine-induced T cell response in identical twins seemed to be partly convergent and partly specific to each individual. The study precisely tracked vaccine-responding T cell clones in identical twins.

The source of this sequence is a young woman in good health. This receptor chain uses TRBV5-6 and TRBJ2-1, with 10 junctional bases fitting TRBD2. Sequenced input: PBMCs. CDR3 loop: CASSLLPSGSLSSYNEQFF. The nucleotides read TGTGCCAGCAGCTTGCTCCCTAGCGGGAGCTTAAGTTCCTACAATGAGCAGTTCTTC.